The present entry profiles one TCR beta chain with its context. The sample is drawn from a study of blood T cell repertoires in COVID-19. Across the study: The study drew acute and convalescent COVID-19 samples from the United States, Italy and Spain. Sample material is recorded as cDNA or gDNA derived from T cells, B-cell-depleted T cells, or PBMCs.

Those who participated ranged in age from about 18 to 89 years and resided in roughly 26 US areas. The CDR3 spans 15 residues. V lost 4 bases and J 5 bases, leaving 15 bases between the germline ends. Germline V gene sequence: CDR1 SGDLS, CDR2 YYNGEE. In the authors' methods: Reference gene primer amplification yielded estimated nucleated cell counts. Produced via immunoSEQ multiplex PCR; TCRdb's table is partial and in-frame only. V and J calls and clone size are as listed in that table; D and trimming were resolved from the DNA. The repertoire holds 150,000 to 200,000 clones, with approximately 88% as singletons.

The material sequenced was PBMCs or T cells enriched from blood (not recorded which). The sequence was collected from a man aged 65 to 85 who had been exposed to COVID-19. The gene calls are TRBV9 and TRBJ2-2; possibly TRBD2 for D (5 bases). The CDR3 coding sequence is TGTGCCAGCAGCCCCTCCCCGGACTCGACCGGGGAGCTGTTTTTT. It encodes CASSPSPDSTGELFF.